This TCR beta chain was captured in a study of T-cell memory formation after mild COVID-19. TCRdb redid the calling of the 5' RACE reads with MiXCR, one entry per CDR3 protein. Counted here are around 320,000 distinct CDR3 sequences, over 25% occurring once; the ten biggest clones make up approximately 13%. The origin of this receptor is an adult woman who had mild COVID-19 (a few samples of this study predate the infection). Cell type and time point are not known. Sequencing input: PBMCs or a T cell subset sorted from them (not recorded which).

DNA for the CDR3: TGCAGTGCTAGGCCCCGAGCGGGGGGGTTTTCCTACAATGAGCAGTTCTTC. This translates into CSARPRAGGFSYNEQFF. The chain carries TRBV20-1 and TRBJ2-1, with 10 bases matching TRBD2. This CDR3 region has 17 residues. V lost 3 bases, J lost 1 base, and 9 bases stayed unmatched. The germline V gene encodes CDR1 DFQATT and CDR2 SNEGSKA (reference sequence).